This T cell receptor (beta chain) was recovered during a study of blood T cell repertoires in COVID-19. Turning to the study itself: The origin of the acute and convalescent COVID-19 samples was the United States, Italy and Spain. The analysed material was cDNA or gDNA that came from T cells, B-cell-depleted T cells, or PBMCs.

Original data processing: Reference gene primer amplification yielded estimated nucleated cell counts. Assay used: immunoSEQ multiplex PCR; TCRdb lists only in-frame clones, some missing. Clone size and V and J calls were adopted from that table, with D and trimming inferred from the DNA. Here the sample spans 300,000 or so clones, more than 75% being singletons. This CDR3 is 16 amino acids long. V was pared by 0 bases and J by 6 bases, with 18 bases between. From germline, CDR1 is SGHRS and CDR2 YFSETQ. This chain links TRBV5-1 with TRBJ1-2, with D possibly being TRBD1 (6 bases). This TCR was sampled from a woman aged 40 to 49 who had recovered from COVID-19. Sample: peripheral blood. The CDR3 loop reads CASSLGAWTEGDGYTF. The CDR3 DNA sequence: TGCGCCAGCAGCTTGGGGGCATGGACAGAAGGGGATGGCTACACCTTC.